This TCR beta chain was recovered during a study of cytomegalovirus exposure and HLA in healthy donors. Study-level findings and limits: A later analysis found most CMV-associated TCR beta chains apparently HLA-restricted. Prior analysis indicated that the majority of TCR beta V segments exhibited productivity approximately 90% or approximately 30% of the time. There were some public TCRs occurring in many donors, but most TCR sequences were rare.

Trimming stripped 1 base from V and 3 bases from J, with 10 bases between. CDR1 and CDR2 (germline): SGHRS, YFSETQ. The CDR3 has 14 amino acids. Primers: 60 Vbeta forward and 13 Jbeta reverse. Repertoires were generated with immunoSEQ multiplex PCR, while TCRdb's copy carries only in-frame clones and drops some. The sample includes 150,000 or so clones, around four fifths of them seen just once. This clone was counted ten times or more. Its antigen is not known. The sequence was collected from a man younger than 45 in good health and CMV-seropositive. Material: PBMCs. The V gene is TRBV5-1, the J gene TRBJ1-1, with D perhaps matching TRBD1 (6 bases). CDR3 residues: CASSLRGGDTEAFF. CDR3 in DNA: TGCGCCAGCAGCTTGAGGGGGGGGGACACTGAAGCTTTCTTT.